Included here is one T cell receptor (beta chain) sequence, with context. Germline V lookup: CDR1 SEHNR, CDR2 FQNEAQ (reference sequence). CDR3 size: 16 residues. Trimming at V came to 5 bases and at J to 3 bases, leaving 11 bases not matched to a gene. This entry belongs to a study of T cell responses to AZD1222 COVID-19 vaccine. Sequenced by immunoSEQ multiplex PCR; TCRdb stores in-frame clones only, minus some. The sample holds some 100,000 clones; more than 85% are singletons and the top ten take 16%. Source: peripheral blood, taken on day 0 of AZD1222 vaccination. The receptor was derived from an adult in good health. V usage is TRBV7-9 and J usage is TRBJ1-1, with 8 positions matching TRBD1. The CDR3 reads CASSPQEGQDYTEAFF. In nucleotides, the CDR3 is TGTGCCAGCAGCCCCCAAGAGGGACAGGATTACACTGAAGCTTTCTTT.